This T cell receptor (beta chain) was identified during a study of blood T cell repertoires in COVID-19. Study summary: Sites across the United States, Italy and Spain contributed samples from acute and convalescent COVID-19.

Original methodology: Scientists estimated how many nucleated cells there were by amplifying reference gene primers. TCRdb keeps only in-frame clones here, not all; method: immunoSEQ multiplex PCR. The V and J calls and clone size are taken from that table; D and trimming were inferred from the DNA. Of about 87,000 clones detected, roughly 86% appear once; the ten largest clones hold about 5%. Deletions cut 1 base from V and 4 bases from J, with 14 bases between. Germline assignment: CDR1 SGHNT and CDR2 YYREEE (reference sequence). This CDR3 comprises 15 residues. The rearrangement uses TRBV5-4 and TRBJ1-1; D is uncertain. The sequence was collected from a man aged 35-49 years with acute or convalescent COVID-19. Input material: peripheral blood. The DNA for the CDR3 is TGTGCCAGCAGCTTGTCTGGCCCACCGGGCACTGAAGCTTTCTTT. This translates into CASSLSGPPGTEAFF.